The 19 T cell receptor beta chains given below trace back to one sample, sequenced in a study of CD4 T cells in relation to SARS-CoV-2 and coronaviruses. Libraries were prepared by immunoSEQ multiplex PCR; TCRdb keeps only in-frame clonotypes and omits some of them. The repertoire has approximately 50,000 clones, about 91% of them found once; the top ten carry 0.3% to 0.5%. The specimen sequenced was naive CD4+ T cells from PBMCs. Indicated subset: naive CD4+ T cells isolated by negative enrichment. These receptors came from an adult with COVID-19.

The chain recombines TRBV19 with TRBJ2-1, with D possibly TRBD1 on 6 matching bases. Trimming stripped 6 bases from V and 5 bases from J, with 11 bases between. Germline lookup yields CDR1 LNHDA and CDR2 SQIVND (reference sequence). This CDR3 is built from 13 residues. For the CDR3, the DNA is TGTGCCAGTAGACGGGACACTCACAATGAGCAGTTCTTC. It specifies CASRRDTHNEQFF.

V usage is TRBV3-1 (or the pseudogene TRBV3-2) and J usage is TRBJ2-7; D is tentatively TRBD1 or TRBD2 (6 bases each). The V gene's germline CDR1 is LGHDT and CDR2 YNNKEL (reference sequence). V lost 4 bases and J lost 10, with 14 bases in between. This CDR3 has 12 residues. The CDR3 loop reads CASSPRGDFQYF. The CDR3, as DNA: TGTGCCAGCAGCCCAAGGGGGGATTTTCAGTACTTC.

The J gene is TRBJ1-6, the V gene TRBV18; TRBD1 agrees at 9 bases. In germline, CDR1 is KGHSH, CDR2 LQKENI. The length of the CDR3 is 14 residues. The J segment lost 7 bases and the V segment lost 6 bases, leaving 4 bases of the junction unmatched. Here the CDR3 DNA reads TGTGCCAGCTCGCCGACAGGGGGGAATTCACCCCTCCACTTT. Encoded protein: CASSPTGGNSPLHF.

The rearrangement uses TRBV28 and TRBJ2-6, with TRBD2 matching over 10 bases. This CDR3 is 15 amino acids long. Germline CDR1 MDHEN, CDR2 SYDVKM. With 6 bases clipped from V and 2 bases from J, the junction kept 1 base outside the gene matches. CDR3 in amino acids: CASSLAGAGANVLTF. Here the CDR3 DNA reads TGTGCCAGCAGCCTAGCGGGAGCTGGGGCCAACGTCCTGACTTTC.

The rearrangement joins TRBV19 to TRBJ2-7; no definite D call. Deletions cut 3 bases from V and 0 bases from J, with 6 bases between. CDR3 length equals 13 residues. Per germline, CDR1 LNHDA and CDR2 SQIVND (reference sequence). CDR3 protein: CASSIQISYEQYF. The DNA for the CDR3 is TGTGCCAGTAGTATTCAGATCTCCTACGAGCAGTACTTC.

This sequence joins TRBV18 and TRBJ2-7; 7 bases fit TRBD2. The V and J ends lost 2 bases and 5 bases, in that order; junction bases with no gene match: 9. The CDR3 contains 15 residues. Germline assignment: CDR1 KGHSH and CDR2 LQKENI. CDR3 DNA sequence: TGTGCCAGCTCACCAAGGTCCGCGGGAGAAAACGAGCAGTACTTC. Residues: CASSPRSAGENEQYF.

The chain links TRBV20-1 to TRBJ2-7; 7 bases are a match to TRBD2. This CDR3 region has 11 residues. Per germline, CDR1 DFQATT and CDR2 SNEGSKA (reference sequence). Trimming took 6 bases from V and 6 from J; bases not matched to a gene: 5. Written as DNA, the CDR3 is TGCAGTGCGGTGGGAGGGCTCGAGCAGTACTTC. Amino acid sequence: CSAVGGLEQYF.

The chain joins TRBV7-2 to TRBJ2-1; perhaps TRBD1 as D (5 bases). The CDR3 is made up of 15 amino acids. Germline V gene data show CDR1 as SGHTA and CDR2 as FQGNSA. Trimming left V 5 bases short and J 9 bases short, with 20 bases between. The CDR3 DNA sequence: TGTGCCAGCAGCCAATACCAGGGTATAACGGGTGAGCAGTTCTTC. Encoded protein: CASSQYQGITGEQFF.

V usage is TRBV4-1 and J usage is TRBJ2-7, with D possibly matching TRBD2 (6 bases). V shed 0 bases and J shed 2 bases, with 14 bases lying between them. Germline assignment: CDR1 MGHRA and CDR2 YSYEKL. There are 16 residues in the CDR3. Here the CDR3 reads CASSQEGSGLTYEQYF. The CDR3 DNA sequence: TGCGCCAGCAGCCAAGAGGGGTCGGGACTGACCTACGAGCAGTACTTC.

The V gene is TRBV5-1, the J gene TRBJ2-1, with D possibly being TRBD2 (6 bases). There are 16 residues in the CDR3. Germline V gene data show CDR1 as SGHRS and CDR2 as YFSETQ. The V end lost 4 bases, the J end lost 0 bases, and 14 bases lay between the germline ends. CDR3 sequence: CASSPGGRASYNEQFF. For the CDR3, the DNA is TGCGCCAGCAGCCCAGGAGGGCGGGCCTCCTACAATGAGCAGTTCTTC.

This rearrangement joins TRBV3-1 (or the pseudogene TRBV3-2) to TRBJ1-4; D ambiguous. The CDR3 is made up of 13 amino acids. V lost 1 base, J lost 8 bases, and 8 bases lay in between. CDR1 and CDR2 (germline): LGHDT, YNNKEL (reference sequence). The chain's CDR3 is CASSQVRREKLFF. DNA for the CDR3: TGTGCCAGCAGCCAAGTGAGACGGGAAAAACTGTTTTTT.

The CDR3 loop is CASSKTPGTYEQYF. The DNA for the CDR3 is TGTGCCAGCAGTAAAACTCCAGGAACCTACGAGCAGTACTTC. The chain recombines TRBV3-1 (or the pseudogene TRBV3-2) with TRBJ2-7; D uncertain. The CDR3 has 14 residues. V was cut by 6 bases and J by 2 bases, with 14 bases left in between. CDR1 LGHDT and CDR2 YNNKEL come from the germline V gene (reference sequence).

This clone came up once. This chain links TRBV7-9 with TRBJ2-1, with D unresolved. Trimming stripped 0 bases from V and 4 bases from J, with 22 bases between. Germline-derived CDR1 and CDR2 are SEHNR and FQNEAQ (reference sequence). The CDR3 runs 19 residues. CDR3 nucleotides: TGTGCCAGCAGCTTAGCTCGCTTTGGGGATACACGGGTATACAATGAGCAGTTCTTC. The encoded protein is CASSLARFGDTRVYNEQFF. Complete variable domain (other parts from reference TRBV7-9 and TRBJ2-1): DTGVSQNPRHKITKRGQNVTFRCDPISEHNRLYWYRQTLGQGPEFLTYFQNEAQLEKSRLLSDRFSAERPKGSFSTLEIQRTEQGDSAMYLCASSLARFGDTRVYNEQFFGPGTRLTVL.

The J gene is TRBJ1-2, the V gene TRBV6-2 or TRBV6-3; TRBD1 agrees at 8 bases. Per germline, CDR1 MNHEY and CDR2 SVGEGT. Trimming at V came to 4 bases and at J to 3 bases, leaving 4 bases not matched to a gene. This CDR3 has 14 amino acids. Here the CDR3 DNA reads TGTGCCAGCAGTTCCTCAGGGGGCGACTATGGCTACACCTTC. Protein sequence: CASSSSGGDYGYTF.

V usage is TRBV5-1 and J usage is TRBJ1-2; 9 bases fit TRBD1. After removal of 2 bases from V and 7 bases from J, the junction contained 9 bases not matched to a gene. CDR3 length: 15 amino acids. In germline, CDR1 is SGHRS, CDR2 YFSETQ. CDR3: CASSFGGTGKGGYTF. The CDR3 bases are TGCGCCAGCAGCTTTGGCGGGACAGGGAAGGGTGGCTACACCTTC.

This clone appeared a single time. This chain's CDR3 is CASSPDRDQPQHF. The CDR3 nucleotides read TGTGCCAGTAGTCCGGACAGGGATCAGCCCCAGCATTTT. V gene TRBV19 combines with J gene TRBJ1-5, with 8 bases fitting TRBD1. This CDR3 region has 13 residues. V dropped 5 bases and J dropped 5; count of bases not matched to a gene: 2. In germline, CDR1 is LNHDA, CDR2 SQIVND (reference sequence).

The sample holds a few counts of this clone. V gene TRBV19 combines with J gene TRBJ1-3; TRBD1 matches 10 bases. Per the germline V gene, CDR1 is LNHDA and CDR2 is SQIVND (reference sequence). The CDR3 covers 16 residues. V lost 10 bases, J lost 2 bases, and 11 bases stayed unmatched. The CDR3 loop reads CATVDPGTGAGNTIYF. CDR3 DNA: TGTGCCACCGTCGACCCCGGGACAGGGGCTGGAAACACCATATATTTT.

The chain employs TRBV19 and TRBJ2-7, with D uncertain. V was cut by 4 bases and J by 3 bases, with 4 bases left in between. The CDR3 runs 11 residues. The V gene's germline CDR1 is LNHDA and CDR2 SQIVND (reference sequence). The CDR3 protein is CASSNGYEQYF. The CDR3 nucleotides read TGTGCCAGTAGTAATGGCTACGAGCAGTACTTC. Looking up the rest from reference TRBV19 and TRBJ2-7 gives the full variable domain: DGGITQSPKYLFRKEGQNVTLSCEQNLNHDAMYWYRQDPGQGLRLIYYSQIVNDFQKGDIAEGYSVSREKKESFPLTVTSAQKNPTAFYLCASSNGYEQYFGPGTRLTVT.

This clone was found once. The rearrangement links TRBV2 to TRBJ2-7; unclear D gene. Germline V gives CDR1 SNHLY, CDR2 FYNNEI. The CDR3 sequence is 13 residues long. V lost 6 bases and J lost 3, with 12 bases in between. CDR3 protein: CASSLRLDYEQYF. In DNA, the CDR3 is TGTGCCAGCAGCCTCCGACTGGACTACGAGCAGTACTTC.